What follows are 21 T cell receptor beta chains derived from one specimen sequenced in a study of cytomegalovirus exposure and HLA in healthy donors. This PCR relied on a set of 60 Vbeta primers and 13 Jbeta primers. Sequenced by immunoSEQ multiplex PCR; TCRdb stores in-frame clones only, minus some. The sample has roughly 150,000 clones; 50% to 75% are singletons. Sequencing used PBMCs. These receptors originate from a woman in her twenties or thirties in good health and CMV-seropositive.

This clone came up once. This chain connects TRBV30 to TRBJ2-7, with D possibly matching TRBD2 (6 bases). This CDR3 is built from 14 residues. Germline V gene data show CDR1 as GTSNPN and CDR2 as SVGIG (reference sequence). V was trimmed by 2 bases and J by 1 base, leaving 12 bases between them. This chain's CDR3 is CAWSLRGLSYEQYF. The CDR3 coding sequence is TGTGCCTGGAGTTTGCGGGGCTTATCCTACGAGCAGTACTTC.

This chain joins TRBV5-6 and TRBJ2-2; TRBD2 matches at 11 bases. This CDR3 is 17 amino acids long. Unmatched junction bases numbered 5, after V lost 2 bases and J lost 2 bases. Per germline, CDR1 SGHDT and CDR2 YYEEEE. The CDR3 DNA sequence: TGTGCCAGCAGCTTAGGCCTAGCGGGAGGAAACACCGGGGAGCTGTTTTTT. It codes for CASSLGLAGGNTGELFF.

The chain has TRBV28 and TRBJ1-5; TRBD1 might be the D (5 bases). CDR3 size: 16 residues. V dropped 6 bases and J dropped 6 bases, with 21 bases sitting between them. Germline CDR1 MDHEN, CDR2 SYDVKM. This CDR3 reads CASRNRDRESIQPQHF. CDR3 coding DNA: TGTGCCAGCAGGAATAGGGACCGGGAGAGTATTCAGCCCCAGCATTTT.

The chain combines TRBV5-1 with TRBJ1-4, with 9 bases aligning to TRBD1. Germline lookup yields CDR1 SGHRS and CDR2 YFSETQ. V lost 4 bases, J lost 2 bases, and 6 bases stayed unmatched. The CDR3 contains 16 residues. In nucleotides, the CDR3 is TGCGCCAGCAGCCCCTTCGGACAGGGGACTAATGAAAAACTGTTTTTT. Protein product: CASSPFGQGTNEKLFF. Variable domain in full (rest from reference TRBV5-1 and TRBJ1-4): KAGVTQTPRYLIKTRGQQVTLSCSPISGHRSVSWYQQTPGQGLQFLFEYFSETQRNKGNFPGRFSGRQFSNSRSEMNVSTLELGDSALYLCASSPFGQGTNEKLFFGSGTQLSVL.

This clone was seen once. The chain uses TRBV5-6 and TRBJ1-1; D remains ambiguous. Trimming shortened V by 3 bases and J by 5 bases, and 5 bases separated the two germline ends. This CDR3 is 11 amino acids long. Germline CDR1 and CDR2: SGHDT and YYEEEE. CDR3 nucleotide sequence: TGTGCCAGCAGCTGGGCAACTGAAGCTTTCTTT. Translated, it gives CASSWATEAFF.

V gene TRBV19 combines with J gene TRBJ1-2; D unresolved. Trimming left V 6 bases short and J 4 bases short, with 9 bases between. Germline CDR1 is LNHDA and CDR2 is SQIVND (reference sequence). The CDR3 extends over 12 amino acids. DNA for the CDR3: TGTGCCAGTAGCCGGAGGACCTATGGCTACACCTTC. Protein: CASSRRTYGYTF.

This chain uses TRBV30 with TRBJ2-1; 8 nucleotides match TRBD1. Germline-derived CDR1 and CDR2 are GTSNPN and SVGIG (reference sequence). The V gene end was trimmed by 4 bases and the J gene end by 11 bases; junction bases not matched to a gene: 16. The CDR3 is made up of 15 amino acids. CDR3 region: CAWTLVGQVRTQQFF. The DNA for the CDR3 is TGTGCCTGGACCCTGGTGGGACAGGTCAGGACCCAGCAGTTCTTC.

V gene TRBV27 combines with J gene TRBJ1-2; D is possibly TRBD1 (5 bases). V dropped 2 bases and J dropped 7 bases, with 14 bases sitting between them. The length of the CDR3 is 14 residues. Germline values: CDR1 MNHEY, CDR2 SMNVEV (reference sequence). CDR3 nucleotide sequence: TGTGCCAGCAGTTTACAGGGTCAACTTGCTGGCTACACCTTC. It codes for CASSLQGQLAGYTF.

CDR3 coding DNA: TGTGCCAGCAGTGGTGACAGTTCTTTGAATGAAAAACTGTTTTTT. It translates to CASSGDSSLNEKLFF. The chain is built from TRBV2 and TRBJ1-4, with TRBD1 as a possible D gene (5 bases). CDR1 and CDR2 (germline): SNHLY, FYNNEI. With 4 bases removed from V and 5 bases from J, the gap between germline ends came to 14 bases. There are 15 residues in the CDR3.

This chain joins TRBV5-1 and TRBJ1-1; no reliable D call. Trimming took off 5 bases at V and 0 bases at J, with 8 bases between the two ends. This CDR3 comprises 13 residues. Germline-derived CDR1 and CDR2 are SGHRS and YFSETQ. The CDR3 loop is CASRNKMNTEAFF. The DNA of the CDR3 is TGCGCCAGCAGGAACAAAATGAACACTGAAGCTTTCTTT.

This clone is a singleton in its sample. The chain has TRBV10-1 and TRBJ2-2, with a weak D call TRBD1 (6 bases). This CDR3 contains 16 residues. Germline lookup yields CDR1 WNHNN and CDR2 SYGVQD (reference sequence). V was clipped by 4 bases and J by 5 bases, with 17 bases between them. The DNA for the CDR3 is TGCGCCAGCAGTGCCGTTGACAGGTTGAATACCGGGGAGCTGTTTTTT. Amino acid sequence: CASSAVDRLNTGELFF.

The chain links TRBV19 to TRBJ2-7; no clear D. From germline, CDR1 is LNHDA and CDR2 SQIVND (reference sequence). Trimming left V 3 bases short and J 6 bases short, with 9 bases between. CDR3 length equals 12 residues. CDR3 in DNA: TGTGCCAGTAGTATGATCACGGGCGAGCAGTACTTC. The encoded protein is CASSMITGEQYF.

This chain connects TRBV5-1 to TRBJ1-1; D gene unclear. Per the germline V gene, CDR1 is SGHRS and CDR2 is YFSETQ. Trimming shortened V by 1 base and J by 10 bases, and 14 bases separated the two germline ends. The CDR3 length is 13 residues. CDR3 bases: TGCGCCAGCAGCTTGAGTTTGCGCGCCACAGCTTTCTTT. Its translation: CASSLSLRATAFF.

This clone was detected only once. The chain uses TRBV7-9 and TRBJ2-7; 12 bases are shared with TRBD2. V trimming: 4 bases; J trimming: 5 bases; junction bases outside the gene matches: 12. This CDR3 has 17 amino acids. Germline V gene data show CDR1 as SEHNR and CDR2 as FQNEAQ (reference sequence). The CDR3 loop is CASSSTSGRTLGDEQYF. As DNA, the CDR3 is TGTGCCAGCAGCTCGACTAGCGGGAGAACCCTAGGCGACGAGCAGTACTTC.

CDR3 protein: CASSQVDGSGLQHF. CDR3 bases: TGCGCCAGCAGCCAAGTAGACGGCTCGGGTCTCCAGCATTTT. The chain joins TRBV4-1 to TRBJ1-5; D uncertain. The length of the CDR3 is 14 residues. Trimming shortened V by 1 base and J by 12 bases, and 16 bases separated the two germline ends. Germline-derived CDR1 and CDR2 are MGHRA and YSYEKL.

The chain uses TRBV14 and TRBJ2-5; a possible D gene is TRBD1 (5 bases). The germline gives CDR1 SGHDN, CDR2 FVKESK. The length of the CDR3 is 14 residues. V gave up 2 bases and J gave up 5 bases, with 12 bases separating them. The CDR3 here is CASSQYLGLETQYF. The CDR3 DNA reads TGTGCCAGCAGCCAATATCTGGGGCTGGAGACCCAGTACTTC.

The chain uses TRBV9 and TRBJ2-5, with 10 nucleotides matching TRBD2. In germline, CDR1 is SGDLS, CDR2 YYNGEE. The CDR3 spans 16 residues. After removal of 0 bases from V and 4 bases from J, the junction contained 6 bases not matched to a gene. In DNA form, the CDR3 reads TGTGCCAGCAGCGTAGCTCGGACTAGCGGAATAGAGACCCAGTACTTC. Amino acid sequence: CASSVARTSGIETQYF.

The chain recombines TRBV19 with TRBJ1-1; D is undetermined. Germline CDR1 is LNHDA and CDR2 is SQIVND (reference sequence). The CDR3 has 17 amino acids. Trimming stripped 3 bases from V and 1 base from J, with 18 bases between. CDR3 DNA sequence: TGTGCCAGTAGTATTCAAGTCGGTAGGCGGAGGAACACTGAAGCTTTCTTT. Its protein product is CASSIQVGRRRNTEAFF.

This clone was seen only once. The chain has TRBV2 and TRBJ1-1; 7 nucleotides align to TRBD1. V gave up 4 bases and J gave up 0 bases; unmatched junction bases: 2. The CDR3 runs 14 residues. Per the germline V gene, CDR1 is SNHLY and CDR2 is FYNNEI. The CDR3 here is CASSVDRVNTEAFF. As DNA, the CDR3 is TGTGCCAGCAGTGTAGACAGGGTGAACACTGAAGCTTTCTTT. The full variable domain, rest sourced from reference TRBV2 and TRBJ1-1, is EPEVTQTPSHQVTQMGQEVILRCVPISNHLYFYWYRQILGQKVEFLVSFYNNEISEKSEIFDDQFSVERPDGSNFTLKIRSTKLEDSAMYFCASSVDRVNTEAFFGQGTRLTVV.

This clone was found once. The chain combines TRBV4-2 with TRBJ2-5; 9 nucleotides match TRBD2. V lost 5 bases, J lost 11 bases, and 15 bases stayed unmatched. This CDR3 has 15 residues. CDR1 is LGHNA, CDR2 YNFKEQ, per germline. The CDR3 region is CASSTAGLASSEQYF. Here the CDR3 DNA reads TGTGCCAGCAGCACGGCGGGACTAGCTTCTAGTGAGCAGTACTTC.

The rearrangement links TRBV19 to TRBJ1-2; maybe TRBD1 (6 bases). The CDR3 is 12 residues long. Germline CDR1 and CDR2: LNHDA and SQIVND (reference sequence). Trimming left V 5 bases short and J 4 bases short, with 8 bases between. The CDR3 nucleotides are TGTGCCAGTAGTCAGGGGCCCTATGGCTACACCTTC. Encoded protein: CASSQGPYGYTF.